This paragraph reports one T cell receptor beta chain. This specimen comes from a study of blood T cell repertoires in COVID-19. Germline V gene sequence: CDR1 SGHRS, CDR2 YFSETQ. The CDR3 spans 18 residues. V was clipped by 0 bases and J by 5 bases; unmatched bases: 12. Repertoires were generated with immunoSEQ multiplex PCR, while TCRdb's copy carries only in-frame clones and drops some. This table has tens of thousands of clones, around 86% appearing once. The chain carries TRBV5-1 and TRBJ2-2; 8 nucleotides match TRBD1. Specimen: peripheral blood. The source of this sequence is a human donor in a cohort sampled during active COVID-19. The donor label of this sample is uncertain. CDR3 coding DNA: TGCGCCAGCAGCTTGGTCCCAGGGGGCGCCCTTAAAACCGGGGAGCTGTTTTTT. Translated, it gives CASSLVPGGALKTGELFF.